The sequence of this T cell receptor (beta chain) was determined in a study of T-cell memory formation after mild COVID-19 (dated by TCRdb to the early 2020s). About the study as a whole: TCR sequence clusters from the two donors were largely donor specific. The cohort was made up of two young adult volunteers, one female and one male, who were previously healthy. Longitudinal TCRalpha and TCRbeta repertoire sequencing tracked T-cell clones expanding and contracting after mild COVID-19 in a couple of donors. Results and caveats for the whole study, not just this receptor: The second-wave clones that peaked on day 37 were not confirmed to be SARS-CoV-2 specific. The detection of some responding clones in pre-infection memory suggests that pre-existing cross-reactive memory T cells joined the SARS-CoV-2 response. The study covered only a couple of mild cases, and larger cohorts including severe cases with pre-infection samples were considered necessary. Contracting CD4+ clones appeared mostly in the CM and EM memory subsets, whereas CD8+ clones were enriched in EMRA. From day 15 to 85, contracting clones showed balanced CD4/CD8 phenotypes, whereas a second wave of clones that expanded from day 15 to 37 leaned towards CD4+.

Sequencing used an Illumina NovaSeq 6000. Using 5'RACE with constant-segment primers, TCRalpha and TCRbeta cDNA libraries were constructed, with sample barcodes and unique molecular identifiers added in the process. RNA was extracted from every sample with Trizol reagent. Libraries were amplified in two PCR steps, with a second sample barcode and Illumina TruSeq adapters added in the second step. Sequencing of the libraries was done on an Illumina NovaSeq, producing 2 x 150 bp paired-end reads. Processing in the source paper ran as follows. The reads were demultiplexed and collapsed into UMI-guided consensus sequences using migec v1.2.7. With mixcr v2.1.11, UMI consensuses were aligned to TRA and TRB V and J templates and assembled into clonotypes. A clonotype was counted as expanded or contracted only if both edgeR and NoisET called the change significant, with noise models trained on biological replicates. For edgeR calls, a false discovery rate-adjusted p below 0.01 and a log2 fold-change threshold of 1 were applied. As an exploratory analysis of dynamics, PCA with hierarchical clustering was applied to max-normalized trajectories of the 1000 most abundant clonotypes. Separately sequenced CD4+ and CD8+ repertoires were used to assign the CD4 or CD8 phenotype of responding clones. TCRdb trimmed public reads at Q25 via fastp, called clones via MiXCR and kept in-frame beta chains. For every CDR3 protein sequence, its rows merge into one entry that carries the most common genes and DNA. TCRdb, not the original authors, processed these V and J calls. The sample profile shows 300,000 to 350,000 distinct CDR3 sequences; roughly a fifth of them were found once. The ten largest clones add up to under 25% of the sample.

This clonotype came up a few times. Its antigen is not yet known. No base qualities exist here, and no much larger clone lies one base off it. Measured from the cysteine to the phenylalanine, the CDR3 is 16 residues long. The only DNA kept is the CDR3, 48 bases in frame from the first base. Ends trimmed: V by 5 bases, J by 2 bases; bases unmatched to a gene: 9. The germline V gene specifies SGHTA as CDR1 and FQGNSA as CDR2. Ficoll-Paque density gradient centrifugation was the method used to isolate PBMCs. The V and J genes are TRBV7-2 and TRBJ2-7; TRBD1 matches 10 bases in the middle. Sequencing was done on a sample of PBMCs or a T cell subset sorted from them (not recorded which). This receptor was obtained from a man aged 18 to 29 who had mild COVID-19 (a few samples of this study predate the infection). The sample titles of this study are shuffled in the database, so cell type and time point are left out; the donor was told from shared clones. The nucleotide sequence reads as follows: TGTGCCAGCAGCCGAACGGGACAGGGGCTTCCCTACGAGCAGTACTTC. Its protein product is CASSRTGQGLPYEQYF. Reference TRBV7-2 and TRBJ2-7 genes cover what lies past the CDR3, so the full variable domain is GAGVSQSPSNKVTEKGKDVELRCDPISGHTALYWYRQSLGQGLEFLIYFQGNSAPDKSGLPSDRFSAERTGGSVSTLTIQRTQQEDSAVYLCASSRTGQGLPYEQYFGPGTRLTVT.